The sequence of this T cell receptor (beta chain) was determined in a study of vaccination effects on CD4 cells after COVID-19. Notes on the study in general: Only 1 of 255 vaccine-induced clones from healthy vaccinees cross-reacted with common cold coronaviruses.

Antigen-specific CD4+ T cells were first expanded with viral peptide pools by the ViraFEST assay and only then sequenced. On day 10 of culture, CD4+ T cells were separated out. Vaccinated recipients, who were negative for nucleocapsid antibodies, had no history of SARS-CoV-2 infection. Clones were sequenced by immunoSEQ multiplex PCR, and TCRdb holds only the in-frame ones, with some missing. The data contain some 52,000 clones, roughly three quarters of them singletons. On this clone itself: Its antigen remains unknown.

The sequenced sample was CD4+ T cells from PBMCs cultured with HCoV-OC43 spike peptides, obtained before COVID-19 vaccination. Subset given: HCoV-OC43 spike overlapping peptide pool stimulation. This TCR was recovered from a human donor who received a COVID-19 vaccine.

CDR3 nucleotides: TGTGCCAGCTCGGGGAGATCCAAAGCTTTCTTT. It specifies CASSGRSKAFF. The V call is TRBV12-3 or TRBV12-4, the J call TRBJ1-1; D not resolved. Trimming pared 8 bases from V and 9 bases from J, leaving 13 bases between. This CDR3 region has 11 residues.